The entry that follows covers one T cell receptor beta chain sequence. Antigen unknown. In the naive CD8 group, cells lacked CD45RO and were positively selected for CCR7, so terminally differentiated effector memory CD45RA+ cells were left out. Participating donors were healthy, HIV-negative adults free of recent acute infections or vaccinations. Donors comprised only Caucasian adults living in Nashville, Tennessee. Between the trimmed V and J ends, which lost 5 bases and 4 bases, there was a span of 11 bases. Germline V gene lookup returns CDR1 SGHVS and CDR2 FNYEAQ. This CDR3 is 13 amino acids long. This specimen comes from a study of shared clonotypes between healthy human individuals. Study information: Researchers assigned three CD4 naive, three CD4 memory, two CD8 naive and one CD8 memory plate to each donor. Study outcomes and limitations: The low donor count limited represented genetic and exposure-history diversity.

The data were produced by immunoSEQ multiplex PCR, yet TCRdb's version contains in-frame clones alone and is incomplete. The repertoire has roughly 2,000,000 clones, about 94% of them found once; the top ten carry approximately 1%. The chain uses TRBV7-6 and TRBJ2-5; D possibly corresponds to TRBD1 (5 bases). The source of this sequence is a young man in good health. Sequencing was performed on naive CD8+ T cells sorted from blood. CDR3 loop: CASSIRVRETQYF. CDR3 DNA: TGTGCCAGCAGCATCAGGGTTCGAGAGACCCAGTACTTC.